A single sample is the source of the 10 T cell receptor beta chains below, sequenced in a study of blood T cell repertoires in COVID-19. Libraries were prepared by immunoSEQ multiplex PCR; TCRdb keeps only in-frame clonotypes and omits some of them. The repertoire holds roughly 140,000 clones, 70% to 90% seen once, with about 3.1% in the top ten. Source material: peripheral blood. The receptor source for this set is a woman aged 40 to 50 with active or convalescent COVID-19.

The genes are TRBV5-1 and TRBJ2-3; TRBD2 matches 12 bases. V dropped 5 bases and J dropped 0; count of bases not matched to a gene: 16. Germline lookup yields CDR1 SGHRS and CDR2 YFSETQ. This CDR3 is built from 20 residues. CDR3 coding DNA: TGCGCCAGCAGTCCCGTCCCACTAGCGGGGGGCCGCGCTAGCACAGATACGCAGTATTTT. This codes for CASSPVPLAGGRASTDTQYF.

The chain carries TRBV4-3 and TRBJ1-2; the D gene is possibly TRBD1 (6 bases). CDR3 length: 14 amino acids. V was clipped by 0 bases and J by 8 bases, with 13 bases between them. Per germline, CDR1 LGHNA and CDR2 YSLEER. The CDR3 sequence: CASSQDRATGGYTF. CDR3 nucleotide sequence: TGCGCCAGCAGCCAAGATCGGGCGACAGGAGGCTACACCTTC.

The chain uses TRBV12-3 or TRBV12-4 and TRBJ1-2, with D maybe TRBD1 (5 bases). Trimming removed 2 bases from V and 8 bases from J, with 12 bases in between. This CDR3 comprises 13 residues. The CDR3 region has the DNA TGTGCCAGCAGTTTACCAGGGCTAAGGGGCTACACCTTC. As protein: CASSLPGLRGYTF.

The V and J genes are TRBV9 and TRBJ2-1; TRBD1 matches at 8 bases. V was pared by 1 base and J by 4 bases, with 1 base of the junction left unmatched. In germline, CDR1 is SGDLS, CDR2 YYNGEE. The CDR3 is 14 amino acids. CDR3 nucleotides: TGTGCCAGCAGCGTATGGACAGGGTACAATGAGCAGTTCTTC. Residues: CASSVWTGYNEQFF.

The chain couples TRBV27 to TRBJ2-7, with 7 bases lining up with TRBD1. J was trimmed by 2 bases and V by 0 bases; bases with no gene match: 4. From germline, CDR1 is MNHEY and CDR2 SMNVEV (reference sequence). The length of the CDR3 is 15 residues. The CDR3 bases are TGTGCCAGCAGTTTATCGTGGGGACAGACCTACGAGCAGTACTTC. Protein sequence: CASSLSWGQTYEQYF.

Comment on this clone: Because the CDR3 is missing its conserved closing phenylalanine or tryptophan, this is likely a read error. It is unclear where the CDR3 begins or ends on the DNA, so no DNA is shown, and the CDR3 is as TCRdb lists it. The chain employs TRBV4-3 and TRBJ1-1; the table names TRBD1, a call not compared with the DNA. Per germline, CDR1 LGHNA and CDR2 YSLEER. Including both end residues, the CDR3 is 11 amino acids long. CDR3 region: CASSQDGTGDL.

This clone was seen once. This chain connects TRBV7-2 to TRBJ2-1; 11 nucleotides agree with TRBD2. The CDR3 contains 16 residues. V lost 6 bases and J lost 3; bases outside the gene matches: 7. The germline V gene encodes CDR1 SGHTA and CDR2 FQGNSA. The CDR3 DNA reads TGTGCCAGCAGTCCGGGACTAGCGGCCCTCTACAATGAGCAGTTCTTC. Translation: CASSPGLAALYNEQFF.

This clone was seen only a few times. At one boundary the junction diverges from the germline segment, which might be a read error. The chain couples TRBV7-2 to TRBJ1-2, with unresolved D. The CDR3 runs 12 residues. From germline, CDR1 is SGHTA and CDR2 FQGNSA. This chain's CDR3 is CASSSLASVDAF. DNA for the CDR3: TGTGCCAGCAGCTCCCTCGCAAGCGTCGATGCCTTC.

The CDR3 protein is CSAPKPLAGGANEQFF. CDR3 nucleotide sequence: TGCAGCGCCCCCAAACCCTTAGCGGGAGGAGCCAATGAGCAGTTCTTC. This chain joins TRBV29-1 and TRBJ2-1, with 10 bases lining up with TRBD2. The V gene end was trimmed by 7 bases and the J gene end by 6 bases; junction bases not matched to a gene: 15. Germline V gene sequence: CDR1 SQVTM, CDR2 ANQGSEA. The CDR3 is made up of 16 amino acids.

V gene TRBV29-1 combines with J gene TRBJ2-7; 8 nucleotides line up with TRBD1. The CDR3 is 12 residues long. V was clipped by 5 bases and J by 6 bases; unmatched bases: 6. CDR1 is SQVTM, CDR2 ANQGSEA, per germline. CDR3 residues: CSVTTGGPEQYF. The CDR3 coding sequence is TGCAGCGTTACTACAGGGGGACCCGAGCAGTACTTC.